Each of the 11 T cell receptor beta chains below was sequenced from the same sample in a study of CD8 T cells in Susac syndrome (dated by TCRdb to about 2019). The library was made by the immunoSEQ multiplex PCR assay. RNA was extracted with the RNeasy kit and roughly 0.45 to 1 ug was reverse transcribed using random hexamers. TCRdb took the public reads, trimmed them with fastp at Q25, ran MiXCR for clone calling and kept in-frame beta chains. Every CDR3 protein is listed once, alongside the most common genes and DNA of its rows. For this sample there are roughly 120,000 distinct CDR3 sequences; 85% to 95% appear just once. The top ten constitute about 0.09% of the sample. The sequencing sample was made of CD4+ T cells from PBMCs. These receptors came from a human donor with multiple sclerosis.

V gene TRBV4-2 combines with J gene TRBJ1-5; no firm D call. V gave up 0 bases and J gave up 4 bases, with 7 bases separating them. Germline-derived CDR1 and CDR2 are LGHNA and YNFKEQ. The CDR3 totals 14 residues. The CDR3 loop reads CASSQEKRNQPQHF. The DNA for the CDR3 is TGTGCCAGCAGCCAAGAGAAGAGGAATCAGCCCCAGCATTTT.

This clonotype occurred a few times. The V call is TRBV30, the J call TRBJ2-7, with unresolved D. CDR1 and CDR2 (germline): GTSNPN, SVGIG (reference sequence). V was trimmed by 0 bases and J by 4 bases, leaving 28 bases between them. CDR3 length: 19 residues. CDR3 DNA: TGTGCCTGGAGTGTACGAGAACATATGGTGTTGGTGAGAGAGTACGAGCAGTACTTC. It yields the protein CAWSVREHMVLVREYEQYF. The full variable domain, with the rest looked up from reference TRBV30 and TRBJ2-7, is SQTIHQWPATLVQPVGSPLSLECTVEGTSNPNLYWYRQAAGRGLQLLFYSVGIGQISSEVPQNLSASRPQDRQFILSSKKLLLSDSGFYLCAWSVREHMVLVREYEQYFGPGTRLTVT.

The chain combines TRBV5-1 with TRBJ2-2; D unresolved. Germline V gene sequence: CDR1 SGHRS, CDR2 YFSETQ. Trimming took 0 bases from V and 0 from J, leaving 3 bases between them. The CDR3 spans 14 residues. CDR3 region: CASSLDSNTGELFF. The CDR3 DNA is TGCGCCAGCAGCTTGGACTCGAACACCGGGGAGCTGTTTTTT.

Only one count was recorded for this clonotype. CDR3 sequence (DNA): TGTGCCAGCTCACCACGGCAGAGCAATCAGCCCCAGCATTTT. It is translated as CASSPRQSNQPQHF. The chain recombines TRBV18 with TRBJ1-5, with unresolved D. The germline CDR1 and CDR2 sequences are KGHSH and LQKENI. Trimming took off 1 base at V and 1 base at J, with 5 bases between the two ends. The CDR3 sequence is 14 residues long.

The rearrangement links TRBV12-3 or TRBV12-4 to TRBJ1-5, with D hard to call. Deletions cut 5 bases from V and 7 bases from J, with 9 bases between. The CDR3 length is 12 residues. DNA of the CDR3: TGTGCCAGCAGTCCCGGGCAACAGCCCCAGCATTTT. Encoded protein: CASSPGQQPQHF.

This chain links TRBV19 with TRBJ2-5; maybe TRBD1 (5 bases). In germline, CDR1 is LNHDA, CDR2 SQIVND (reference sequence). Trimming cost V 1 base and J 4 bases, with 13 bases left between them. The CDR3 is made up of 15 amino acids. CDR3: CASSIVSRDRETQYF. As DNA, the CDR3 is TGTGCCAGTAGTATAGTTAGCAGGGATCGAGAGACCCAGTACTTC.

This rearrangement joins TRBV20-1 to TRBJ2-3, with 7 nucleotides matching TRBD2. This CDR3 has 15 residues. The V gene's germline CDR1 is DFQATT and CDR2 SNEGSKA (reference sequence). V shed 5 bases and J 3 bases; nucleotides not matched to a gene: 11. Written as DNA, the CDR3 is TGCAGTGCTCCGCGAACTAGCGTTTTAACAGATACGCAGTATTTT. Encoded protein: CSAPRTSVLTDTQYF.

The chain couples TRBV12-3 or TRBV12-4 to TRBJ2-5; the D is unclear. This CDR3 contains 12 residues. The V end lost 3 bases, the J end lost 2 bases, and 4 bases lay between the germline ends. The CDR3 loop is CASSFSQETQYF. The DNA for the CDR3 is TGTGCCAGCAGTTTTAGTCAAGAGACCCAGTACTTC.

This sequence joins TRBV9 and TRBJ1-6; D gene ambiguous. CDR1 is SGDLS, CDR2 YYNGEE, per germline. The germline V and J ends were trimmed by 5 bases and 7 bases, with 13 bases remaining between them. This CDR3 contains 14 residues. The CDR3 spells CASSGLGWNSPLHF. The CDR3 DNA sequence: TGTGCCAGCAGTGGACTGGGATGGAATTCACCCCTCCACTTT.

The V call is TRBV20-1, the J call TRBJ2-5; tentatively, D is TRBD2 (6 bases). V dropped 3 bases and J dropped 5 bases, with 10 bases sitting between them. The CDR3 is 12 amino acids. Germline V lookup: CDR1 DFQATT, CDR2 SNEGSKA (reference sequence). The CDR3 loop is CSARLGGETQYF. The CDR3 DNA reads as TGCAGTGCTAGGCTAGGAGGGGAGACCCAGTACTTC.

This rearrangement joins TRBV6-5 to TRBJ1-1, with TRBD1 matching over 9 bases. The CDR3 has 12 residues. The V segment lost 4 bases and the J segment 10 bases; nucleotides outside the gene matches: 4. Germline V lookup: CDR1 MNHEY, CDR2 SVGAGI. CDR3 sequence (DNA): TGTGCCAGCAGTTGGGGGACAGGGATAGCTTTCTTT. Its protein is CASSWGTGIAFF.